These 2 T cell receptor beta chains came from one sample sequenced in a study of blood T cells in healthy people across ages. With a J-beta primer mix and a sample-barcoded 5' primer, a second PCR ran 7 to 11 cycles. TCRdb re-analysed the 5' RACE reads in MiXCR, keeping a single row per CDR3 protein. The table has 700,000 to 800,000 distinct CDR3 sequences, about 42% seen once. The specimen was blood. These TCRs come from a woman aged 55-69 years in good health.

The chain combines TRBV3-1 with TRBJ2-1; 9 nucleotides agree with TRBD2. Germline V gives CDR1 LGHDT, CDR2 YNNKEL (reference sequence). The CDR3 spans 17 residues. Trimming at V came to 2 bases and at J to 6 bases, leaving 11 bases not matched to a gene. CDR3 DNA: TGTGCCAGCAGCCAACTAGCGGGAATAAGTTCAGGCAATGAGCAGTTCTTC. Translation: CASSQLAGISSGNEQFF.

This clonotype appeared a few times. The gene calls are TRBV25-1 and TRBJ2-4; D call uncertain. The CDR3 extends over 13 amino acids. Germline CDR1 reads MGHDK; CDR2 reads SYGVNS. V lost 6 bases to trimming and J lost 3 bases, with 9 bases between them. The CDR3 region has the DNA TGTGCCAGCAGCGCCGCTTACAAAAACATTCAGTACTTC. Protein sequence: CASSAAYKNIQYF.